This TCR beta chain was identified during a study of early T cells in non-severe SARS-CoV-2 infection. Study summary: Sequencing was performed on bulk RNA from unsorted whole blood, leaving chains unpaired.

TCRdb passed the 5' RACE reads through MiXCR, listing each CDR3 protein once. The table has about 48,000 distinct CDR3 sequences, around 5.6% seen once. The CDR3 contains 15 residues. Germline CDR1 is SGHTA and CDR2 is FQGNSA. The V gene lost 0 bases and the J gene lost 0 bases, with 5 bases spanning the gap. This clonotype was detected ten times or more. The chain is built from TRBV7-2 and TRBJ1-4; no firm D call. This clonotype was sampled from an adult who was a healthcare worker with PCR-confirmed SARS-CoV-2 infection or an uninfected control (not recorded which). The sequencing input was whole blood. The CDR3 protein is CASSLAVATNEKLFF. The CDR3 nucleotides are TGTGCCAGCAGCTTAGCAGTTGCAACTAATGAAAAACTGTTTTTT.